A selection of T cell receptor beta chains follows, all from one sample in a study of cytomegalovirus exposure and HLA in healthy donors. Clones were read by immunoSEQ multiplex PCR, and TCRdb kept only the in-frame ones, dropping some. The table shows fewer than 200,000 clones, with 65% to 85% occurring only once. The sequencing sample was made of PBMCs. The source of these receptors is a woman aged 50 to 65 in good health and CMV-seropositive. Each CDR3 is given with its conserved first and last residue. Fields, in order: D gene, V gene, J gene, clone size, CDR3 DNA, CDR3 protein. A D gene is named only where the DNA matches it firmly. A clone size is listed for some rows: how often the clone was seen (once, few, many), or a class if it is expanded.

>TRBD1|TRBV7-2|TRBJ1-1|once
TGTGCCAGCAGCTTATCGGGGACAGCAAACACTGAAGCTTTCTTT
CASSLSGTANTEAFF
>TRBD1|TRBV5-1|TRBJ2-7|.
TGCGCCAGCATGCGGACAGGCTCATACGAGCAGTACTTC
CASMRTGSYEQYF
>.|TRBV5-6|TRBJ1-2|.
TGTGCCAGCACTACCTGGGGGGGGGCCGGGTATGGCTACACCTTC
CASTTWGGAGYGYTF
>.|TRBV19|TRBJ1-1|.
TGTGCCAGTAGTATTTCAGGAAAAAGGAACACTGAAGCTTTCTTT
CASSISGKRNTEAFF
>TRBD1|TRBV10-2|TRBJ2-1|once
TGCGCCAGGGGCGGGACAGGGAGGGATGCTGAGCAGTTCTTC
CARGGTGRDAEQFF
>TRBD2|TRBV4-3|TRBJ2-1|.
TGCGCCAGCAGCCAGCGGGAGCAATTCGAGCAGTTCTTC
CASSQREQFEQFF
>.|TRBV20-1|TRBJ1-1|once
TGCATTCCTCGGGTGGGCACTGAAGCTTTCTTT
CIPRVGTEAFF
>TRBD2|TRBV19|TRBJ2-7|.
TGTGCCAGTAGTAGGACTAGCCCCTACGAGCAGTACTTC
CASSRTSPYEQYF
>.|TRBV11-3|TRBJ2-5|.
TGTGCCAGCAGCTTAAGGGGGGGAGAGACCCAGTACTTC
CASSLRGGETQYF
>.|TRBV28|TRBJ2-2|.
TGTGCCAGCAGTTTGCGACAGGCCACCGGGGAGCTGTTTTTT
CASSLRQATGELFF
>.|TRBV28|TRBJ1-1|.
TGTGCCAGCAGTTTAGACTCTCGGGCGGGGACTGAAGCTTTCTTT
CASSLDSRAGTEAFF
>.|TRBV28|TRBJ1-5|.
TGTGCCAGCAGTTTATGGGGAGAAAGCAATCAGCCCCAGCATTTT
CASSLWGESNQPQHF
>.|TRBV7-9|TRBJ1-1|.
TGTTCCAGCAGCTCGGGGGGGGTTGGGGTCGACGCTGAAGCTTTCTTT
CSSSSGGVGVDAEAFF
>TRBD1|TRBV19|TRBJ1-2|.
TGTGCCAGTAGTATCGGTGGACAGGGGGACTATGGCTACACCTTC
CASSIGGQGDYGYTF
>TRBD1|TRBV10-2|TRBJ2-7|.
TGCGCCAGCAGTGAGCGGCAGGGGGAGAGCGAGCAGTACTTC
CASSERQGESEQYF
>.|TRBV28|TRBJ1-1|.
TGTGCCACTATTAGGCGGGGGCCGACTGAAGCTTTCTTT
CATIRRGPTEAFF
>.|TRBV5-1|TRBJ1-5|few
TGCGCCAGCGCCCCCGGCGCGGATCAGCCCCAGCATTTT
CASAPGADQPQHF
>TRBD1|TRBV28|TRBJ2-1|.
TGTGCCAGCAGCCCCGGGACAGTAGTCAATGAGCAGTTCTTC
CASSPGTVVNEQFF
>.|TRBV6-5|TRBJ1-2|once
TGTGCCAGCACCAAAGGGGGAATCAACGACTACACCTTC
CASTKGGINDYTF
>TRBD2|TRBV14|TRBJ2-1|.
TGTGCCAGCAGCCGCCTAGCGGGGGCCAATGAGCAGTTCTTC
CASSRLAGANEQFF
>.|TRBV7-9|TRBJ1-5|.
TGTTCCAGCAGCTTGGCGGGGTTTGGGGGTGACCAGCCCCAGCATTTT
CSSSLAGFGGDQPQHF
>.|TRBV30|TRBJ1-3|once
TGTGCCTGGAGTAGTCACAGGGTCTCCTCTGGAAACACCATATATTTT
CAWSSHRVSSGNTIYF
>.|TRBV5-1|TRBJ1-5|.
TGCGCCAGCAGCCAGGGGCAGGGAGGCAATCAGCCCCAGCATTTT
CASSQGQGGNQPQHF
>.|TRBV7-8|TRBJ1-6|once
TGTGCCAGCAGCACCGAGCGGCGACCCGGGGCCCTCCACTTT
CASSTERRPGALHF
>.|TRBV4-3|TRBJ1-2|.
TGCGCCAGCAGCCAAGAGGTAGGGAAGAGGGAGCTAGGCTACACCTTC
CASSQEVGKRELGYTF
>TRBD2|TRBV28|TRBJ2-2|.
TGTGCCAGCAGGACAAGCGGGGAGAACACCGGGGAGCTGTTTTTT
CASRTSGENTGELFF
>TRBD1|TRBV6-4|TRBJ2-2|.
TGTGCCAGCAGGGCAGGGGGCGAAAACGCCGGGGAGCTGTTTTTT
CASRAGGENAGELFF
>.|TRBV18|TRBJ2-2|.
TGTGCCAGCTCTCCCTATACCGGGATCCTGCCGGTGGACGGGGAGCTGTTTTTT
CASSPYTGILPVDGELFF
>.|TRBV18|TRBJ1-1|.
TGTGCCAGCTCACTCGGGAGGCAGGCCCCGAACACTGAAGCTTTCTTT
CASSLGRQAPNTEAFF
>.|TRBV7-6|TRBJ2-3|once
TGTGCCAGCAGCTTAGACCACCCCCGGGGAAGCACAGATACGCAGTATTTT
CASSLDHPRGSTDTQYF
>.|TRBV7-9|TRBJ2-2|.
TGTGCCAGCAGCCCCAGTGGCGGGGTGGTTACCGGGGAGCTGTTTTTT
CASSPSGGVVTGELFF
>.|TRBV6-5|TRBJ2-7|.
TGTGCCAGCAGTTACTCAAGGGACACGGTCTACGAGCAGTACTTC
CASSYSRDTVYEQYF
>.|TRBV15|TRBJ1-5|.
TGTGCCACCAGCAGTCGGGGACTCAATCAGCCCCAGCATTTT
CATSSRGLNQPQHF
>.|TRBV29-1|TRBJ2-7|.
TGCAGCGTTACAGGTTTAGCCTACGAGCAGTACTTC
CSVTGLAYEQYF
>.|TRBV9|TRBJ1-1|.
TGTGCCAGCAGCGTCAGGACCGGAGGGATATCTGAAGCTTTCTTT
CASSVRTGGISEAFF
>TRBD2|TRBV29-1|TRBJ2-1|.
TGCAGCGTTGACGGACTAGCGGGAGGGCCGTGGGATGAGCAGTTCTTC
CSVDGLAGGPWDEQFF
>TRBD2|TRBV7-3|TRBJ2-5|once
TGTGCCAGCAGCTTAGCGGGGGGGCCCCTGGAGACCCAGTACTTC
CASSLAGGPLETQYF